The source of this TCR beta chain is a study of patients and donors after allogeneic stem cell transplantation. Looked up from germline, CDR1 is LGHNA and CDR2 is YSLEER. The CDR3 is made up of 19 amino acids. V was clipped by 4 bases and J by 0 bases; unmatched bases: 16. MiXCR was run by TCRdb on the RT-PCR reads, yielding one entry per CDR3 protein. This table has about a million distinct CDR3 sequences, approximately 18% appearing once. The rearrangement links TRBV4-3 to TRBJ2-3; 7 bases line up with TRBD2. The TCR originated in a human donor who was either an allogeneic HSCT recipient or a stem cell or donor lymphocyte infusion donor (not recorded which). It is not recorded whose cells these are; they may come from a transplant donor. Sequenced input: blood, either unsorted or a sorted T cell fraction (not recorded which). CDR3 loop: CASSPGRALRNLSTDTQYF. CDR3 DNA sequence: TGCGCCAGCAGCCCGGGGAGGGCCCTGCGGAACCTTAGCACAGATACGCAGTATTTT.